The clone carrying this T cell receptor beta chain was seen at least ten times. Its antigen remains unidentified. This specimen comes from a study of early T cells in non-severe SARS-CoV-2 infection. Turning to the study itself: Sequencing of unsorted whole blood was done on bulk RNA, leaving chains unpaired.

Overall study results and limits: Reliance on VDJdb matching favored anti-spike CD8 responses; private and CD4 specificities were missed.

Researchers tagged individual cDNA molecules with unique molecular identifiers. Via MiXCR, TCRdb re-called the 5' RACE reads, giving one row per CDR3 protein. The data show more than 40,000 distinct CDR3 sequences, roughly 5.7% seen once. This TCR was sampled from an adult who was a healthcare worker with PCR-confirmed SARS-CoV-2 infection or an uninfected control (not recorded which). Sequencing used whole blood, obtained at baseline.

CDR3 coding DNA: TGTGCCAGCAGCTTCGTGACTAGCCGATACTACGAGCAGTACTTC. Amino acids: CASSFVTSRYYEQYF. This chain connects TRBV7-6 to TRBJ2-7; 7 bases line up with TRBD2. V dropped 3 bases and J dropped 3; count of bases not matched to a gene: 8. The V gene's germline CDR1 is SGHVS and CDR2 FNYEAQ. This CDR3 contains 15 residues.